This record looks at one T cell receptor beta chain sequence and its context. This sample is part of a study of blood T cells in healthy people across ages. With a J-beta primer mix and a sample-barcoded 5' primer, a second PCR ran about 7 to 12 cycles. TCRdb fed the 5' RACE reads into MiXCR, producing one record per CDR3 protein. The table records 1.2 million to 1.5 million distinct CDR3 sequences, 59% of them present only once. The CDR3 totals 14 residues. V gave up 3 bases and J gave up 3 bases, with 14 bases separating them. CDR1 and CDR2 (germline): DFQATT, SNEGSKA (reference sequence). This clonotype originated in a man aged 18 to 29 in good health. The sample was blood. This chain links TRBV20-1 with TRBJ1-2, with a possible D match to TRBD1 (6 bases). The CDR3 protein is CSASPQGLDYGYTF. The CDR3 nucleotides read TGCAGTGCTAGCCCACAGGGCCTCGACTATGGCTACACCTTC.